These 3 T cell receptor beta chains came from one sample sequenced in a study of Graves' ophthalmopathy and Graves' hyperthyroidism. Transcripts of RNA were the source for amplifying TCR beta CDR3 regions. HTBI primers served in a first-round RT-PCR, which a second-round multiplex PCR followed. From the multiplex PCR reads, TCRdb called clonotypes with MiXCR, one entry per CDR3 protein. The table shows around 1,200,000 distinct CDR3 sequences, with approximately 35% occurring only once. The specimen sequenced was peripheral blood or thyroid tissue (not recorded which). The receptors stem from an adult man with Graves' hyperthyroidism.

This clonotype is a singleton in its sample. A read error may be the cause here, since a much bigger clone is one base away. This rearrangement joins TRBV7-8 to TRBJ2-5; no clear D gene. CDR3 length: 14 amino acids. Germline values: CDR1 SGHVS, CDR2 FQNEAQ. In nucleotides, the CDR3 is TGTGCCAGCAGCTTAACCGGGTCCCAAGAGATCCAGTACTTC. It codes for CASSLTGSQEIQYF.

The rearrangement uses TRBV12-3 or TRBV12-4 and TRBJ2-1; the D is unclear. The CDR3 has 13 residues. V gave up 6 bases and J gave up 3 bases, with 9 bases separating them. CDR3 region: CASRPPVYNEQFF. The CDR3 DNA reads TGTGCCAGCAGACCGCCCGTCTACAATGAGCAGTTCTTC.

At least ten counts were recorded for this clonotype. V is TRBV7-2 and J is TRBJ2-2; weak D call: TRBD2 (7 bases). This CDR3 region has 17 residues. Trimming stripped 2 bases from V and 4 bases from J, with 17 bases between. Germline V gene lookup returns CDR1 SGHTA and CDR2 FQGNSA. CDR3 amino acids: CASSLSAGQGFTGELFF. For the CDR3, the DNA is TGTGCCAGCAGCTTATCAGCGGGACAAGGCTTCACCGGGGAGCTGTTTTTT.